This T cell receptor (beta chain) was sequenced during a study of cytomegalovirus exposure and HLA in healthy donors. Study at large: Approximately 180 million T cells yielded 100 million or so unique TCR beta sequences, as an earlier analysis found. Findings of the study overall: An analysis that came later showed most CMV-associated TCR beta chains appearing HLA-restricted. A list of approximately 160 TCR beta chains associated with cytomegalovirus was given. Segments of the TCR beta V type were, in most cases, productive about 87% or about 30% of the time in an earlier analysis.

Germline CDR1 is SEHNR and CDR2 is FQNEAQ (reference sequence). Trimming removed 5 bases from V and 4 bases from J, with 11 bases in between. This CDR3 region has 13 residues. This PCR relied on a set of 60 Vbeta primers and 13 Jbeta primers. The protocol was immunoSEQ multiplex PCR, while the TCRdb copy is restricted to in-frame clones and leaves out a portion. The sample holds about 190,000 clones, just under 75% seen once. On this clone itself: Its antigen is not known.

V is TRBV7-9 and J is TRBJ1-2; D remains unclear. Sequencing input: PBMCs. The receptor was isolated from a woman aged 25-40 years in good health and CMV-seropositive. DNA for the CDR3: TGTGCCAGCAGCCCTGTATCTAGCTATGGCTACACCTTC. Amino acid sequence: CASSPVSSYGYTF.